This T cell receptor (beta chain) was documented in a study of cytomegalovirus exposure and HLA in healthy donors (dated by TCRdb to 2016 to 2017). With regard to the full study: An earlier analysis of roughly 500 of the donors reported approximately 260 Gb of sequence data and approximately 120 million unique TCR beta sequences obtained from some 200 million T cells. HLA typing included class I and class II loci at four-digit resolution. Among about 390 genotyped donors of the cohort, an average of about 240,000 unique TCR beta nucleotide sequences were sequenced per donor, about a sixth of them non-productive. To decide whether each TCR beta V gene segment behaved as functional or pseudogenic, an earlier analysis of 587 of the donors relied on high-throughput TCR beta sequencing. An early release covering just under 650 HLA-typed donors comprised about 320 gigabases of sequencing data and about 90 million unique TCR sequences. High-throughput TCR immunosequencing, statistical association of individual TCRs with disease status, and machine learning were combined to predict cytomegalovirus infection status. In addition to the first cohort of approximately 670 subjects, a separate validation cohort of approximately 120 different subjects was used. Rather than using new phenotypic data, the later analysis identified candidate immune exposures from TCR beta sequences and from how often those sequences occurred across donors. Because of strong linkage in the cohort, roughly five DR-DQ haplotypes were treated as single units for association and clustering. The study was designed to test whether signatures of past pathogen exposure could be identified by cataloging public T cell receptors. Donor age, sex, ethnicity and CMV serostatus were compiled together with the repertoire data. The number of typed donors differed by locus: about 620-640 for A, B, C, DRB1 and DQB1; approximately 520 for DQA1; 606 for DPA1; and approximately 450 for DPB1. A later genetic analysis took genome-wide SNP genotypes for about three fifths of the roughly 700 donors and used that subset as a discovery cohort. The genetic ancestry cluster associated with self-reported Caucasian donors included around 76% of the 300 to 450 genotyped donors. To study patterns of TCR occurrence, a later analysis re-analyzed previously published TCR beta repertoires from 500 to 850 donors and added high-resolution HLA genotyping. All discovery cohort repertoires had been generated on a single sequencing platform. The T cell repertoires of 550 to 850 subjects were profiled by immunosequencing and related to cytomegalovirus serostatus. General conclusions and limits of the study: Presence/absence analyses assumed roughly uniform sequencing depth across donors, an assumption that may not hold. The authors suggested that the approach could potentially be extended to other disease states and immunological phenotypes. Three of the identified cytomegalovirus-associated TCR beta chains were confirmed in vitro to be specific for cytomegalovirus antigens. A later analysis found that TCR association rates varied across HLA loci, with DRB1 alleles showing the most associated TCRs and HLA-C alleles the fewest. When HLA alleles, especially DR and DQ, strongly co-occurred, TCR associations were difficult to assign to individual alleles. In a later analysis, several top co-occurrence clusters were reported to appear linked to parvovirus B19, influenza, CMV and Epstein-Barr virus. In the study, approximately 160 TCR beta chains were listed as associated with cytomegalovirus. Linkage disequilibrium might explain the correlated functional status among segregating V segments, but an unknown experimental factor could not be ruled out. The sequencing pipeline was judged likely to have produced a cluster of highly shared sequence variants as a technical artifact. A further reported finding was that TCR beta sequences accurately predicted the HLA-A and HLA-B alleles for most subjects in the first cohort. Most TCR sequences were observed very rarely across donors, whereas some public TCRs were present in many individuals. HLA typing was unavailable for some donors at each locus, so association tests used only the typed subset. The cohort was sequenced for TCR beta chains only, and without alpha or paired-chain data the features that could be detected were limited. A later genetic analysis associated a missense DCLRE1C variant with V-gene and J-gene trimming of TCR beta chains, and an independent cohort replicated the association. In a later analysis, most CMV-associated TCR beta chains were found to appear HLA-restricted, with HLA associations seemingly driven largely by CMV exposure. CMV serostatus was the only immune exposure information available for the cohort. Because the 87-base-pair reads could not distinguish some IMGT-functional V segments, including TRBV6-2 and TRBV6-3, those segments were excluded. In a later analysis, some 18,000 TCR beta sequences were associated with specific HLA alleles at a false discovery rate of 0.05. In an earlier analysis of about 600 of the donors, most TCR beta V segments appeared in productive rearrangements about 90% or about 30% of the time, broadly matching IMGT annotations. In a later genetic analysis, fewer N-insertions in productive TCRs were reported among donors in an Asian-associated ancestry cluster than the approximately 670-donor mean. The earlier analysis of 587 of the donors excluded roughly 17 rarely observed V segments, including chromosome 9 orphons, because counts were too low. The classifier was reported to diagnose cytomegalovirus status with high specificity and sensitivity in both the original and validation cohorts. Compared with equally common non-associated chains, HLA-associated TCR beta chains in a later analysis were more clonally expanded and had lower generation probabilities.

Libraries were constructed by the immunoSEQ multiplex PCR assay. A mixture of 60 forward primers for TCR Vbeta segments and 13 reverse primers for TCR Jbeta segments was used in the multiplex PCR. The CDR3 region of rearranged TCR beta genes was amplified from genomic DNA with a multiplex PCR assay. The amplified TCR beta libraries were sequenced on the Illumina HiSeq System as 87-base-pair reads. On the study's bioinformatics: A later analysis counted around 72 million unique TCR beta chains across the 550 to 700 repertoires, and roughly 11 million of these chains were shared by at least two donors. A nearest-neighbor algorithm error-corrected the raw reads and collapsed the reads into unique sequences, merging closely related sequences to remove PCR and sequencing errors. V, D and J gene segments were assigned by aligning CDR3 sequences to IMGT reference sequences. For a sequence to be retained, a match of at least six nucleotides to both a V gene segment and a J gene segment was required. Rearrangements were classified as productive when the CDR3 lacked stop codons and remained in frame with V and J, and all other rearrangements were classified as non-productive. CDR3 was defined by IMGT convention, running from the second conserved V-encoded cysteine to the conserved J-encoded phenylalanine. The earlier analysis of some 600 of the donors excluded sequences that lacked an unambiguous match to a single V gene segment. An earlier analysis of a few hundred of the donors classified V segments as functional when productive rearrangements were above 56.7% and as segregating when the standard deviation between donors was above 5%. A statistical classification framework was developed to diagnose cytomegalovirus status using the catalog of TCR beta chain sequences. A later analysis assigned V and J genes by comparing TCR nucleotide sequences with IMGT/GENE-DB human TR gene sequences. In a later analysis, CDR3 sequences and most-parsimonious VDJ recombination scenarios were assigned using the TCRdist pipeline. A later analysis defined each TCR beta chain by its CDR3 amino acid sequence plus V-gene family, and excluded reads lacking a unique V-gene family. As a way to deal with suspected cross-contamination and a sequencing artifact, a later analysis dropped approximately 570 nucleotide sequences that were highly shared and had low generation probability. In a later analysis, a clonal expansion index was calculated for each public chain from normalized within-repertoire ranks of inferred template counts. Generation probabilities in a later analysis came from a VDJ recombination model fitted to out-of-frame rearrangements, and those results were checked against IGoR. In a later analysis, TCR-TCR, TCR-HLA and TCR-CMV co-occurrence was scored with hypergeometric tests, and a repertoire-size bias correction was applied to TCR pairs. A later analysis estimated false discovery rates by permuting HLA or CMV assignments 20 times. A later analysis grouped co-occurring TCRs with DBSCAN, adding TCRdist sequence similarity when clustering within HLA-allele-positive subsets. Co-occurrence clustering excluded repertoires with fewer than 30,000 or more than 120,000 public chains, plus five with anomalous nucleotide sharing. TCRdb stores this immuneACCESS table with in-frame sequences only. Part of the clones is absent; in the studies checked, under half of the shortfall reflects unresolved V genes, and no reason is known for the rest. That table gives V, J and clone size, and the DNA gave D and trimming. Here the sample has 100,000 to 150,000 clones; roughly 78% occur a single time. Roughly 9.6% of the sample rests with the top ten.

CDR1 is given as MNHEY and CDR2 as SVGAGI, both from the germline V gene. Reading from cysteine to phenylalanine, the CDR3 counts 14 amino acids. Of all the DNA, just the CDR3 is kept, 42 bases in frame from base 1. Ends trimmed: V by 5 bases, J by 0 bases; bases unmatched to a gene: 3. Notes on this clone: Its specific antigen is unknown. Per-base qualities were not stored, and no clone one base away is much larger.

The cohort consisted of hundreds of healthy bone marrow donors. At the time of sampling, all cohort members were nominally healthy, though unrecorded immune exposures were likely present. The donor tested CMV seropositive, placing the donor among the approximately 310 seropositive members of the cohort. Each donor provided a peripheral blood sample, and peripheral blood mononuclear cells were used for TCR beta sequencing. The Qiagen DNeasy Blood Extraction Kit was used to extract genomic DNA from the blood cell samples. This receptor was obtained from a man aged 30 to 45 in good health and CMV-seropositive. This sequence uses TRBV6-5 and TRBJ1-2, and 7 bases in between align with TRBD1. Sequences were obtained from PBMCs. The CDR3 corresponds to CASSLDRTNYGYTF. The DNA sequence follows: TGTGCCAGCAGTCTGGACAGGACTAACTATGGCTACACCTTC.